This TCR beta chain derives from a study of vaccination effects on CD4 cells after COVID-19. Produced via immunoSEQ multiplex PCR; TCRdb's table is partial and in-frame only. The data contain fewer than 35,000 clones, about two thirds of them singletons. Antigen-specific CD4+ T cells were first expanded with viral peptide pools by the ViraFEST assay and only then sequenced. Subsequent to roughly 9 days of culture, CD4+ T cells were isolated. According to PCR results, the person was infected with SARS-CoV-2 between March and December 2020. This clone was seen a handful of times. Antigen specificity is unknown. Trimming took 1 base from V and 2 from J, leaving 12 bases between them. The CDR3 is 15 amino acids. The germline gives CDR1 LGHNA, CDR2 YNFKEQ.

The sequenced sample was CD4+ T cells from PBMCs cultured with a peptide pool, obtained before COVID-19 vaccination. This clonotype was obtained from a human donor who had a prior SARS-CoV-2 infection. V is TRBV4-2 and J is TRBJ2-7, with D possibly TRBD1 on 6 matching bases. For the CDR3, the DNA is TGTGCCAGCAGCCAAGCAGGGGTTGAGCCCTACGAGCAGTACTTC. Amino acids: CASSQAGVEPYEQYF.